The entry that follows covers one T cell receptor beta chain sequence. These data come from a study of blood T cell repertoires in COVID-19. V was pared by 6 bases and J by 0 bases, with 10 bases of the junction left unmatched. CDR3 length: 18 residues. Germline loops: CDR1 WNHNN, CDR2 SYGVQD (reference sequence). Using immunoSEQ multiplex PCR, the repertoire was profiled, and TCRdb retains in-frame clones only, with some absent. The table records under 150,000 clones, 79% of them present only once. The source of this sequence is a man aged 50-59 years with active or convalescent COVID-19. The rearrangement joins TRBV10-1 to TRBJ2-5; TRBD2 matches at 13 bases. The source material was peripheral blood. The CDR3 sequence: CASSDGLAGEPYQETQYF. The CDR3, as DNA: TGCGCCAGCAGCGACGGACTAGCGGGAGAACCGTACCAAGAGACCCAGTACTTC.